This T cell receptor beta chain was recorded in a study of Tregs in tolerant kidney transplant recipients (dated by TCRdb to the late 2010s). Some background on the complete study: Transplants used related donors with nonmyeloablative bone marrow transplantation; mixed chimerism was transient in the human trials. Before combined kidney and bone marrow transplantation, this study identified donor-specific regulatory T cells using TCRbeta sequencing and then followed those same cells after transplant. Overall results and qualifications from the work: In tolerant patients, donor-specific Tregs expanded more than Tregs overall, which suggests antigen-driven rather than nonspecific expansion. For some patients the PCR primers changed over time, which made it impossible to compare the samples from those patients at the nucleotide level. The study was limited by small patient numbers, and the findings need validation in larger populations and under other immunosuppression protocols. Expanding Tregs with activated donor B cells appeared to identify the most biologically relevant and donor-specific TCRbeta repertoire. Although technical replication error seemed to be minimal, the question of biological reproducibility was not addressed directly.

The time point label here, explained by the study, means: blood sample drawn before combined kidney and bone marrow transplant. Thawed PBMCs were FACS-sorted into unstimulated Tregs (CD4+CD25+CD127-), CD4+ non-Tregs (CD4+CD25-), CD4 cells and CD8 cells. Patients were 4 combined kidney and bone marrow transplant recipients from the ITN036ST trial, and only these trial subjects had samples available. Healthy control blood was processed to PBMCs by Ficoll density gradient and cryopreserved, and patient PBMCs were collected before and after transplant. The CDR3 goes from the cysteine to the phenylalanine over 15 residues. Only the CDR3 part of the read is kept: 45 bases, read in frame from the first base. Via the germline V gene, CDR1 is SGHDT and CDR2 YYEEEE. The junction shows trimming of 4 bases on V and 6 bases on J, and the gene matches do not reach 8 bases of it. With respect to this clone: The specificity of this receptor is unknown. Per-base qualities were not stored, and no clone one base away is much larger.

For TCRbeta CDR3 sequencing, genomic DNA was extracted from sorted cells using the QIAGEN DNeasy Blood and Tissue Kit. High-throughput TCRbeta CDR3 sequencing, including PCR amplification with bias correction and internal controls, was performed commercially through immunoSEQ. For the original study's pipeline: A unique productive TCRbeta sequence was defined by the CDR3 nucleotide sequence when primers matched, and otherwise by the CDR3 amino acid sequence together with the Vbeta and Jbeta genes. To correct sorting error, sequences shared between sorted populations at a frequency ratio of 2:1 or less were removed; the rest were assigned to the higher population. A sequence was defined as donor-reactive if the sequence was expanded at least 5-fold in CFSE-low cells compared with unstimulated cells and had a frequency of at least 0.01% in CFSE-low cells. Jensen-Shannon divergence, calculated on the top 100 TCRbeta sequences ranked by frequency, was used to quantify repertoire divergence. For samples with multiple sequencing runs, sorting error was corrected separately for each run before the runs were pooled. TCRdb re-hosts the immuneACCESS table, in-frame sequences only. Its copies lack some clones; in the studies checked, an unresolved V gene accounts for under half of them, and the cause for the rest is not known. D and trimming come from the DNA, and the V and J calls and clone size come from that table. The sample table lists 110,000 or so clones, around 90% of them with a count of one. The ten largest clones capture just under 0.35% of the sample.

The source is a human donor who received a combined kidney and bone marrow transplant. This specimen was CD4+ T cells from blood, taken before the transplant. The sequence is built from TRBV5-6 and TRBJ2-7; 12 bases in the junction line up with TRBD2. The DNA sequence reads TGTGCCAGCAGCCGGACTAGCGGGACTCTTACCGAGCAGTACTTC. Its translation is CASSRTSGTLTEQYF.